The clone carrying this TCR beta chain was detected a few times. Its target is not known. The record originates from a study of early T cells in non-severe SARS-CoV-2 infection. Study at large: Bulk RNA taken from unsorted whole blood was sequenced, leaving chains unpaired. Broader study findings: In VDJdb matching, anti-spike CD8 responses were favored while private and CD4 specificities went missing.

Each cDNA molecule carried a unique molecular identifier. TCRdb reprocessed the 5' RACE reads via MiXCR and lists one record per CDR3 protein. The repertoire holds about 100,000 distinct CDR3 sequences, with approximately 10% as singletons. The receptor's source is an adult who was a healthcare worker with PCR-confirmed SARS-CoV-2 infection or an uninfected control (not recorded which). Sequences were obtained from whole blood.

CDR3 loop: CSVEASRGELFF. CDR3 coding DNA: TGCAGCGTTGAAGCCAGCCGCGGGGAGCTGTTTTTT. The chain has TRBV29-1 and TRBJ2-2, with no clear D. The CDR3 is 12 residues long. Germline V lookup: CDR1 SQVTM, CDR2 ANQGSEA. V dropped 1 base and J dropped 7 bases, with 7 bases sitting between them.